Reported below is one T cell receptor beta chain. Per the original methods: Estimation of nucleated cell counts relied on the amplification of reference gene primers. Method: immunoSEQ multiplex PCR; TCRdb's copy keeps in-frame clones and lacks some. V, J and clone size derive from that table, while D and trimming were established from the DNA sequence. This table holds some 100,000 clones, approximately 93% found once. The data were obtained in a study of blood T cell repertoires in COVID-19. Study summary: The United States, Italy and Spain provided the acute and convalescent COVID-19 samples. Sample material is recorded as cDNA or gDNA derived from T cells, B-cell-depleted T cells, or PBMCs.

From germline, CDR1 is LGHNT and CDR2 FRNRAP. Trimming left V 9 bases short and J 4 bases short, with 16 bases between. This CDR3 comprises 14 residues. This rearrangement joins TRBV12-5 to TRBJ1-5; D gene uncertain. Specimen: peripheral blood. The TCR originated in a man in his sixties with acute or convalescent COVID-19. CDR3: CASAALASNQPQHF. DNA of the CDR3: TGTGCTAGCGCCGCACTTGCTTCTAATCAGCCCCAGCATTTT. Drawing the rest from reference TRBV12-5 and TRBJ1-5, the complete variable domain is DARVTQTPRHKVTEMGQEVTMRCQPILGHNTVFWYRQTMMQGLELLAYFRNRAPLDDSGMPKDRFSAEMPDATLATLKIQPSEPRDSAVYFCASAALASNQPQHFGDGTRLSIL.